These 24 T cell receptor beta chains were all obtained from the same sample, sequenced in a study of shared clonotypes between healthy human individuals. The method was immunoSEQ multiplex PCR; TCRdb's version includes in-frame clones alone and lacks a portion of them. Here the sample spans about 380,000 clones, around 96% being singletons. Material for sequencing was memory CD8+ T cells sorted from blood. Subset denoted: CD45RO+ cells pooled with CCR7-negative TemRA cells. These receptor sequences come from a man under 40 in good health.

The V gene is TRBV27, the J gene TRBJ2-7; 11 nucleotides agree with TRBD2. Germline CDR1 MNHEY, CDR2 SMNVEV (reference sequence). V gave up 2 bases and J gave up 2 bases; unmatched junction bases: 8. This CDR3 spans 17 amino acids. CDR3: CASSLHPTSGSTYEQYF. The CDR3 DNA reads as TGTGCCAGCAGTTTACACCCAACTAGCGGGAGTACCTACGAGCAGTACTTC.

This rearrangement joins TRBV19 to TRBJ2-7; D could derive from TRBD1 or TRBD2 (5 bases each). Trimming left V 5 bases short and J 2 bases short, with 10 bases between. CDR1 and CDR2 from the germline V gene are LNHDA and SQIVND (reference sequence). This CDR3 region has 13 residues. The CDR3 is CASSRGVPYEQYF. In DNA, the CDR3 is TGTGCCAGTAGTCGAGGGGTACCCTACGAGCAGTACTTC.

The chain links TRBV6-5 to TRBJ2-5, with TRBD2 matching over 9 bases. CDR1 and CDR2 (germline): MNHEY, SVGAGI. There are 15 residues in the CDR3. The J segment lost 5 bases and the V segment lost 6 bases, leaving 10 bases of the junction unmatched. DNA of the CDR3: TGTGCCAGCAGGCCCTTAGCGGGAGTTGTGGAGACCCAGTACTTC. This encodes CASRPLAGVVETQYF.

This clone was picked up one time. This chain joins TRBV30 and TRBJ2-1; 13 bases are shared with TRBD2. The germline gives CDR1 GTSNPN, CDR2 SVGIG (reference sequence). The trim removed 5 bases at V and 1 base at J, leaving 8 bases unmatched. CDR3 length equals 17 residues. The CDR3 nucleotides are TGTGCCTGGTCGCGCGGGACTAGCGGGACGTCCTACAATGAGCAGTTCTTC. Translating gives CAWSRGTSGTSYNEQFF.

V and J are TRBV27 and TRBJ1-2; D gene ambiguous. V was clipped by 5 bases and J by 4 bases, with 14 bases between them. The germline V gene has CDR1 MNHEY and CDR2 SMNVEV (reference sequence). The CDR3 sequence is 14 residues long. The CDR3 protein is CASSTQAIGYGYTF. The CDR3 nucleotides are TGTGCCAGCAGTACTCAGGCGATCGGCTATGGCTACACCTTC.

This clone was seen a single time. The chain joins TRBV27 to TRBJ2-7, with 8 positions matching TRBD1. With the DNA end fitting TRBJ2-5 better, the J assignment may be wrong. Germline V gene sequence: CDR1 MNHEY, CDR2 SMNVEV (reference sequence). The CDR3 contains 14 residues. The CDR3 coding sequence is TGTGCCAGCAGTTCACACAGGGGGGCGGAGACCCAGTACTTC. The encoded protein is CASSSHRGAETQYF.

V usage is TRBV2 and J usage is TRBJ1-6, with TRBD1 as a possible D gene (5 bases). CDR1 is SNHLY, CDR2 FYNNEI, per germline. The CDR3 runs to 13 residues. V lost 6 bases and J lost 9, with 12 bases in between. The CDR3 nucleotides read TGTGCCAGCAGAAGGGAAGGGGTTTCACCCCTCCACTTT. Protein: CASRREGVSPLHF.

The rearrangement uses TRBV28 and TRBJ2-7; a possible D gene is TRBD1 (7 bases). There are 15 residues in the CDR3. CDR1 MDHEN and CDR2 SYDVKM come from the germline V gene. Deletions cut 3 bases from V and 4 bases from J, with 16 bases between. The DNA of the CDR3 is TGTGCCAGCAGTTTGACAGGGAGGTTTCAATACGAGCAGTACTTC. It yields the protein CASSLTGRFQYEQYF.

In its sample, this clone was seen once. Mismatch with germline at one junction end may stem from a read error. The chain joins TRBV7-3 to TRBJ2-7; 10 bases are shared with TRBD2. From germline, CDR1 is SGHTA and CDR2 FQGTGA. This CDR3 comprises 13 residues. CDR3 in amino acids: CASSLSSGSEQCF. In DNA form, the CDR3 reads TGTGCCAGCAGCTTATCTAGCGGGAGCGAGCAGTGCTTC.

V is TRBV7-2 and J is TRBJ2-1, with D maybe TRBD1 (5 bases). Per the germline V gene, CDR1 is SGHTA and CDR2 is FQGNSA. This CDR3 has 16 residues. V was pared by 1 base and J by 0 bases, with 10 bases between. CDR3 protein: CASSLVGPRSYNEQFF. CDR3 nucleotides: TGTGCCAGCAGCTTAGTGGGGCCCCGCTCCTACAATGAGCAGTTCTTC.

The rearrangement links TRBV9 to TRBJ2-3; 7 bases fit TRBD2. The trim removed 0 bases at V and 1 base at J, leaving 8 bases unmatched. In germline, CDR1 is SGDLS, CDR2 YYNGEE. The CDR3 has 17 residues. The DNA of the CDR3 is TGTGCCAGCAGCGTAGTTGGGGAGGGTGGGGGCACAGATACGCAGTATTTT. Translating it yields CASSVVGEGGGTDTQYF.

The chain links TRBV7-9 to TRBJ1-6; TRBD1 matches at 9 bases. The V gene's germline CDR1 is SEHNR and CDR2 FQNEAQ (reference sequence). The CDR3 is 17 amino acids. J lost 7 bases, V lost 5 bases, and 12 bases had no gene match. The CDR3 protein is CASSPLRDRALNSPLHF. CDR3 DNA: TGTGCCAGCAGCCCCCTTCGGGACAGGGCCCTAAATTCACCCCTCCACTTT.

The chain joins TRBV27 to TRBJ2-7, with 7 bases lining up with TRBD2. The CDR3 is 13 residues long. The germline V gene has CDR1 MNHEY and CDR2 SMNVEV (reference sequence). The V gene end was trimmed by 2 bases and the J gene end by 4 bases; junction bases not matched to a gene: 2. DNA of the CDR3: TGTGCCAGCAGTTTAGCGGGAGTTTACGAGCAGTACTTC. The encoded protein is CASSLAGVYEQYF.

The chain couples TRBV7-2 to TRBJ2-1; D may be TRBD1 or TRBD2 (6 bases each). Germline V gene sequence: CDR1 SGHTA, CDR2 FQGNSA. Trimming left V 5 bases short and J 4 bases short, with 21 bases between. The CDR3 runs 17 residues. The CDR3 DNA is TGTGCCAGCAGCCAAGGCTTAGCCGGGGGCCTTTACAATGAGCAGTTCTTC. Translating it yields CASSQGLAGGLYNEQFF.

The chain links TRBV28 to TRBJ1-1; no reliable D call. The ends were cut back, 5 bases at V and 11 bases at J, with 12 bases in the middle. This CDR3 has 11 amino acids. Germline V lookup: CDR1 MDHEN, CDR2 SYDVKM. The chain's CDR3 is CASSPSYVAFF. In DNA form, the CDR3 reads TGTGCCAGCAGTCCCTCCTATGTCGCTTTCTTT.

This chain joins TRBV29-1 and TRBJ2-7, with D possibly matching TRBD2 (6 bases). CDR1 is SQVTM and CDR2 is ANQGSEA in the germline V gene. The CDR3 is made up of 14 amino acids. The germline V and J ends were trimmed by 0 bases and 3 bases, with 12 bases remaining between them. The CDR3 DNA is TGCAGCGTTGAAGATCGGGTGGAGGGCTACGAGCAGTACTTC. Protein sequence: CSVEDRVEGYEQYF.

The CDR3 protein is CASSLGTSGEQYF. CDR3 sequence (DNA): TGTGCCAGCAGCTTAGGGACTTCTGGCGAGCAGTACTTC. The J gene is TRBJ2-7, the V gene TRBV11-3; maybe TRBD2 (5 bases). V was clipped by 1 base and J by 6 bases, with 10 bases between them. Germline V lookup: CDR1 SGHNT, CDR2 YENEEA. This CDR3 contains 13 residues. Supplemented by reference TRBV11-3 and TRBJ2-7, the full variable domain reads EAGVVQSPRYKIIEKKQPVAFWCNPISGHNTLYWYLQNLGQGPELLIRYENEEAVDDSQLPKDRFSAERLKGVDSTLKIQPAELGDSAVYLCASSLGTSGEQYFGPGTRLTVT.

V usage is TRBV28 and J usage is TRBJ2-7; D remains unclear. The CDR3 extends over 12 amino acids. Germline V CDR1 and CDR2: MDHEN, SYDVKM. V lost 6 bases and J 3 bases, leaving 9 bases between the germline ends. The CDR3 region has the DNA TGTGCCAGCAGAGGGAAACTCTACGAGCAGTACTTC. Protein product: CASRGKLYEQYF.

The chain joins TRBV23-1 to TRBJ2-7, with TRBD1 matching over 7 bases. TRBV23-1 is an ORF for which the function is uncertain. J lost 6 bases, V lost 3 bases, and 5 bases had no gene match. The CDR3 length is 13 residues. CDR3 loop: CASSHSGTVEQYF. CDR3 DNA: TGCGCCAGCAGTCACTCCGGGACAGTCGAGCAGTACTTC.

The V and J genes are TRBV11-2 and TRBJ1-1, with D unresolved. Looked up from germline, CDR1 is SGHAT and CDR2 is FQNNGV. V lost 6 bases and J 1 base, leaving 9 bases between the germline ends. The CDR3 consists of 13 residues. CDR3: CASRITQNTEAFF. CDR3 DNA sequence: TGTGCCAGCAGGATTACACAGAACACTGAAGCTTTCTTT.

The chain links TRBV5-1 to TRBJ2-7; 15 bases match TRBD2. The V gene's germline CDR1 is SGHRS and CDR2 YFSETQ. The CDR3 sequence is 18 residues long. With 3 bases clipped from V and 4 bases from J, the junction kept 11 bases outside the gene matches. CDR3: CASSWGGLAGGDEYEQYF. As DNA, the CDR3 is TGCGCCAGCAGCTGGGGAGGACTAGCGGGAGGGGATGAGTACGAGCAGTACTTC.

Regarding this clone: The sample has other DNA sequences that encode this CDR3 too. The chain combines TRBV18 with TRBJ1-4; D is uncertain. CDR1 is KGHSH, CDR2 LQKENI, per germline. Trimming stripped 3 bases from V and 4 bases from J, with 3 bases between. The CDR3 is 12 residues long. The CDR3 sequence: CASSPLNEKLFF. CDR3 bases: TGTGCCAGCTCACCCCTTAATGAAAAACTGTTTTTT. The complete variable domain, with remaining parts taken from reference TRBV18 and TRBJ1-4, reads NAGVMQNPRHLVRRRGQEARLRCSPMKGHSHVYWYRQLPEEGLKFMVYLQKENIIDESGMPKERFSAEFPKEGPSILRIQQVVRGDSAAYFCASSPLNEKLFFGSGTQLSVL.

This clone was counted only a few times. V usage is TRBV4-2 and J usage is TRBJ2-4; D ambiguous. Between the trimmed V and J ends, which lost 4 bases and 1 base, there was a span of 8 bases. In germline, CDR1 is LGHNA, CDR2 YNFKEQ. The CDR3 has 14 amino acids. The CDR3 sequence: CASSPTLAKNIQYF. The CDR3 nucleotides are TGTGCCAGCAGCCCGACCCTGGCCAAAAACATTCAGTACTTC.

This clone was detected only once. The chain joins TRBV19 to TRBJ2-3; the match to TRBD1 covers 7 bases. V was clipped by 5 bases and J by 0 bases; unmatched bases: 5. The CDR3 extends over 15 amino acids. The germline V gene has CDR1 LNHDA and CDR2 SQIVND (reference sequence). This CDR3 is CASSSTGASTDTQYF. The CDR3 nucleotides read TGTGCCAGTAGTTCCACAGGGGCGAGCACAGATACGCAGTATTTT.